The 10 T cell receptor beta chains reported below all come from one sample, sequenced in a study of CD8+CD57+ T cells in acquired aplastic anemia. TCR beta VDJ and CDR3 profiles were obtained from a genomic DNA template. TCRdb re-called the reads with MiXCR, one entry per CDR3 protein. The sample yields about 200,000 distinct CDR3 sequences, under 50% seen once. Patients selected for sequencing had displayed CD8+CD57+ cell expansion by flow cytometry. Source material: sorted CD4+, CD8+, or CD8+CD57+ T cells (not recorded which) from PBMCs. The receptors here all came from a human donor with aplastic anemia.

The CDR3 DNA follows: TGTGCCAGCAGCCCCCGTGGTAGCGGGGCCTACCAAGAGACCCAGTACTTC. Translation: CASSPRGSGAYQETQYF. The V gene is TRBV7-9, the J gene TRBJ2-5; 8 positions match TRBD2. The CDR3 runs 17 residues. Germline V gene sequence: CDR1 SEHNR, CDR2 FQNEAQ (reference sequence). J gave up 0 bases and V 5 bases, and 11 bases lay outside the gene matches.

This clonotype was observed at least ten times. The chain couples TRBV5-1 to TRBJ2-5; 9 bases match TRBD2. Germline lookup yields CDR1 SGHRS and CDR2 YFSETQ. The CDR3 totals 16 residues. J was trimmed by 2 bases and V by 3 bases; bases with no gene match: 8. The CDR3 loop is CASSWEGRGGQETQYF. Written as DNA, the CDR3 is TGCGCCAGCAGCTGGGAGGGGCGGGGGGGACAAGAGACCCAGTACTTC.

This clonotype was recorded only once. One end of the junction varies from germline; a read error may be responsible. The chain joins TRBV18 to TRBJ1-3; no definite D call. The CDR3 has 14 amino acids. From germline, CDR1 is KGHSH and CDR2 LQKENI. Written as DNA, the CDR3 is TGTGCCAGCTCTCCACGGGACTCTGGAAACACCATATATTTT. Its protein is CASSPRDSGNTIYF.

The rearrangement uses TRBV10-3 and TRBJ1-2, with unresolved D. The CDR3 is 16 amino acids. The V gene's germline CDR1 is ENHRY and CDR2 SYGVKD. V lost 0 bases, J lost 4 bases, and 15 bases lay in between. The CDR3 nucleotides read TGTGCCATCAGTGAGTCGCGCCGGGAACGGGGCTATGGCTACACCTTC. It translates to CAISESRRERGYGYTF.

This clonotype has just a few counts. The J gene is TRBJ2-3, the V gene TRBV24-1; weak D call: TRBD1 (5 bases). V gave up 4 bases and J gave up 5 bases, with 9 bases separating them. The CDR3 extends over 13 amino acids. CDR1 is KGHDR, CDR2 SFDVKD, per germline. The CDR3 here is CATSDGHRDTQYF. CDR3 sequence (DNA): TGTGCCACCAGTGACGGACACCGAGATACGCAGTATTTT.

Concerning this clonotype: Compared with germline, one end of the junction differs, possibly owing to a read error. The DNA for the CDR3 is TGTGCCGGCAGCCGAGCGAGGGATTCCTACGAGCAGTACTTC. Translating gives CAGSRARDSYEQYF. V gene TRBV7-2 combines with J gene TRBJ2-7; D might be TRBD2 (5 bases). Germline assignment: CDR1 SGHTA and CDR2 FQGNSA. The CDR3 runs 14 residues.

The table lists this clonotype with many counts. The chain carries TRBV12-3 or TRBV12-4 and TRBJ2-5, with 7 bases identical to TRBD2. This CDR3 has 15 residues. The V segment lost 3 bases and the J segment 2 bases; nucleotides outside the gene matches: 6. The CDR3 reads CASSFAAGDQETQYF. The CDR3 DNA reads TGTGCCAGCAGTTTTGCGGCGGGGGATCAAGAGACCCAGTACTTC.

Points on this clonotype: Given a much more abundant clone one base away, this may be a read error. CDR3 in amino acids: CASSRDRVGTNGKLFF. The CDR3 DNA reads TGTGCCAGCAGTCGGGACAGGGTAGGGACTAATGGAAAACTGTTTTTT. This chain links TRBV7-9 with TRBJ1-4; 9 bases fit TRBD1. CDR3 length: 16 amino acids. Germline loops: CDR1 SEHNR, CDR2 FQNEAQ (reference sequence).

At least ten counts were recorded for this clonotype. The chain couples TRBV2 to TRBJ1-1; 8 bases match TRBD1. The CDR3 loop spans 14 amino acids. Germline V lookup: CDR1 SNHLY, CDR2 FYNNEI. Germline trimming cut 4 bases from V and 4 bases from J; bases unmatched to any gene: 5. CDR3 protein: CASSGTTGGTEAFF. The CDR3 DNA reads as TGTGCCAGCAGTGGAACCACAGGGGGCACTGAAGCTTTCTTT. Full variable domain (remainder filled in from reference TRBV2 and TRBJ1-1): EPEVTQTPSHQVTQMGQEVILRCVPISNHLYFYWYRQILGQKVEFLVSFYNNEISEKSEIFDDQFSVERPDGSNFTLKIRSTKLEDSAMYFCASSGTTGGTEAFFGQGTRLTVV.

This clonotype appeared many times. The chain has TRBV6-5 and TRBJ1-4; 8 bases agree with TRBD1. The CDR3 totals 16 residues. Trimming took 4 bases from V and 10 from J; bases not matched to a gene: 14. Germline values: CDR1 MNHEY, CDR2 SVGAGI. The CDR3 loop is CASSSQFSTGVAKLFF. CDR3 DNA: TGTGCCAGCAGTTCACAGTTTTCGACAGGGGTGGCAAAACTGTTTTTT.